These 14 T cell receptor beta chains were sequenced from one sample in a study of blood T cell repertoires in COVID-19. Profiled with immunoSEQ multiplex PCR; TCRdb holds only in-frame clones, not every one. The top ten hold roughly 9% of the sample, which has around 130,000 clones, approximately 83% seen once. The specimen was peripheral blood. These receptors originate from a man aged 35 to 55 with active or convalescent COVID-19.

V usage is TRBV5-1 and J usage is TRBJ1-4; no firm D call. V lost 10 bases and J lost 1, with 11 bases in between. Per germline, CDR1 SGHRS and CDR2 YFSETQ. CDR3 length equals 13 residues. DNA for the CDR3: TGCGCCTCGACCCGGGGAACTAATGAAAAACTGTTTTTT. It translates to CASTRGTNEKLFF.

This chain links TRBV4-3 with TRBJ1-3; 7 nucleotides line up with TRBD1. Germline CDR1 and CDR2: LGHNA and YSLEER. V shed 0 bases and J 0 bases; nucleotides not matched to a gene: 17. The CDR3 has 21 amino acids. The DNA of the CDR3 is TGCGCCAGCAGCCAAGATCTTCCCGGGGACAGCTCCTTATTCTCTGGAAACACCATATATTTT. Its translation is CASSQDLPGDSSLFSGNTIYF.

Concerning this clone: Compared with germline, one end of the junction differs, possibly owing to a read error. The chain uses TRBV30 and TRBJ1-2, with TRBD1 matching over 7 bases. CDR1 and CDR2 (germline): GTSNPN, SVGIG (reference sequence). This CDR3 has 11 residues. This CDR3 is CAGWTGLLMWF. CDR3 in DNA: TGTGCCGGATGGACAGGCCTCTTAATGTGGTTC.

This clone was observed a handful of times. J is TRBJ1-6 and V is TRBV27; tentatively, D is TRBD1 (6 bases). Per the germline V gene, CDR1 is MNHEY and CDR2 is SMNVEV (reference sequence). With 5 bases removed from V and 7 bases from J, the gap between germline ends came to 18 bases. The CDR3 runs to 16 residues. CDR3 DNA: TGTGCCAGCAGTCCCCTGCAGGGGAGCTTGAATTCACCCCTCCACTTT. Translation: CASSPLQGSLNSPLHF.

The chain has TRBV30 and TRBJ1-3; a weak D match, TRBD1 (5 bases). The CDR3 runs to 15 residues. Germline V lookup: CDR1 GTSNPN, CDR2 SVGIG (reference sequence). Trimming cost V 2 bases and J 1 base, with 12 bases left between them. CDR3 in amino acids: CAWSLGGGSGNTIYF. CDR3 nucleotide sequence: TGTGCCTGGAGTCTTGGGGGAGGGTCTGGAAACACCATATATTTT. Full variable domain (outside the CDR3, taken from reference TRBV30 and TRBJ1-3): SQTIHQWPATLVQPVGSPLSLECTVEGTSNPNLYWYRQAAGRGLQLLFYSVGIGQISSEVPQNLSASRPQDRQFILSSKKLLLSDSGFYLCAWSLGGGSGNTIYFGEGSWLTVV.

The V and J genes are TRBV2 and TRBJ2-2; 7 bases are a match to TRBD2. CDR1 SNHLY and CDR2 FYNNEI come from the germline V gene. V lost 7 bases, J lost 1 base, and 6 bases stayed unmatched. This CDR3 comprises 15 residues. CDR3 DNA sequence: TGTGCCAGCATCTTTGGCGGGGGGAACACCGGGGAGCTGTTTTTT. It translates to CASIFGGGNTGELFF. The variable domain in full, with the rest retrieved from reference TRBV2 and TRBJ2-2, is EPEVTQTPSHQVTQMGQEVILRCVPISNHLYFYWYRQILGQKVEFLVSFYNNEISEKSEIFDDQFSVERPDGSNFTLKIRSTKLEDSAMYFCASIFGGGNTGELFFGEGSRLTVL.

Turning to this clone: Compared with germline, one end of the junction differs, possibly owing to a read error. The same CDR3 is also encoded by other DNA sequences in this sample. V is TRBV27 and J is TRBJ2-7; TRBD2 matches 12 bases. The germline gives CDR1 MNHEY, CDR2 SMNVEV (reference sequence). This CDR3 is 15 amino acids long. CDR3 sequence: CASRGLAGMSYEQYF. CDR3 sequence (DNA): TGTGCCAGCAGAGGACTAGCGGGGATGTCCTATGAGCAGTACTTC.

The gene calls are TRBV6-5 and TRBJ2-5; TRBD1 might be the D (5 bases). CDR1 is MNHEY, CDR2 SVGAGI, per germline. Trimming stripped 11 bases from V and 1 base from J, with 14 bases between. This CDR3 region has 13 residues. In DNA, the CDR3 is TGTGCCGCCAGGGCAGGGCCCCAAGAGACCCAGTACTTC. Protein: CAARAGPQETQYF.

As to this clone: Other DNA variants within this sample encode the same CDR3. This sequence joins TRBV12-3 or TRBV12-4 and TRBJ1-5; D call uncertain. With 3 bases removed from V and 6 bases from J, the gap between germline ends came to 6 bases. The CDR3 consists of 12 residues. This CDR3 is CASSFSAQPQHF. CDR3 in DNA: TGTGCCAGCAGTTTCAGCGCTCAGCCCCAGCATTTT.

The chain carries TRBV6-5 and TRBJ2-5; possible D gene TRBD1, 5 bases. Germline assignment: CDR1 MNHEY and CDR2 SVGAGI. The CDR3 spans 12 residues. V lost 6 bases and J 6 bases, leaving 11 bases between the germline ends. CDR3 region: CASSLRVQTQYF. The CDR3 bases are TGTGCCAGCAGCCTCAGGGTACAGACCCAGTACTTC.

This chain joins TRBV5-1 and TRBJ2-2; D is perhaps TRBD1 (5 bases). V was clipped by 0 bases and J by 6 bases, with 9 bases between them. Germline V gene lookup returns CDR1 SGHRS and CDR2 YFSETQ. CDR3 size: 14 residues. As DNA, the CDR3 is TGCGCCAGCAGCTTGGACAGGTCCCCCGGGGAGCTGTTTTTT. Encoded protein: CASSLDRSPGELFF.

The gene calls are TRBV12-3 or TRBV12-4 and TRBJ2-1, with D perhaps matching TRBD2 (6 bases). The V gene lost 6 bases and the J gene lost 15 bases, with 21 bases spanning the gap. The CDR3 contains 13 residues. The CDR3 nucleotides are TGTGCCAGCAGCCCCACGGGACTCCCGAGACTGTTCTTC. Translating gives CASSPTGLPRLFF.

J is TRBJ2-5 and V is TRBV6-2 or TRBV6-3; 12 bases are shared with TRBD2. The CDR3 contains 17 residues. Germline CDR1 reads MNHEY; CDR2 reads SVGEGT. Trimming removed 5 bases from V and 4 bases from J; junction bases left unmatched: 11. The CDR3, as DNA: TGTGCCAGCAGTACACCGCTAGCGGGGGGGCCGCGAGAGACCCAGTACTTC. This sequence encodes CASSTPLAGGPRETQYF.

The chain carries TRBV6-5 and TRBJ2-2; maybe TRBD2 (5 bases). Germline CDR1 reads MNHEY; CDR2 reads SVGAGI. The V end was cut by 10 bases, the J end by 1 base, with 7 bases between. The CDR3 is 12 residues long. CDR3 loop: CATRENTGELFF. CDR3 nucleotides: TGTGCCACCCGGGAGAACACCGGGGAGCTGTTTTTT.